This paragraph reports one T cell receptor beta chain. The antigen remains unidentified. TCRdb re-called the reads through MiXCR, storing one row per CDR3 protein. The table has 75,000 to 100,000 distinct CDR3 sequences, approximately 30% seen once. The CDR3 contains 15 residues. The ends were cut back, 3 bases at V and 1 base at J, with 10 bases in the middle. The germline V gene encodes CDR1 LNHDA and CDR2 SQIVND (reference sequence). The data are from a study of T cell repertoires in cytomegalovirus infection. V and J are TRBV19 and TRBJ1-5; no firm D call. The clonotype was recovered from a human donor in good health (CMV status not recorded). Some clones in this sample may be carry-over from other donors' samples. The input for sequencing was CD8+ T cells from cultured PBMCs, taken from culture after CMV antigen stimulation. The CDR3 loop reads CASSIEGLSNQPQHF. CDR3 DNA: TGTGCCAGTAGTATTGAAGGACTAAGCAATCAGCCCCAGCATTTT.